The next 28 T cell receptor beta chains were all read from a single sample in a study of vaccination effects on CD4 cells after COVID-19. After expansion with viral peptide pools in the ViraFEST assay, antigen-specific CD4+ T cells were sequenced. A 10-day culture period preceded the isolation of CD4+ T cells. All participants had two doses of either the BNT162b2 or mRNA-1273 vaccine. The protocol was immunoSEQ multiplex PCR, while the TCRdb copy is restricted to in-frame clones and leaves out a portion. The table has about 29,000 clones, about 74% seen once. Their specific antigens are unknown. The input for sequencing was CD4+ T cells from PBMCs cultured with HCoV-OC43 spike peptides, taken after COVID-19 vaccination. The subset: HCoV-OC43 spike overlapping peptide pool stimulation. Receptor source: a human donor who received a COVID-19 vaccine.

The V and J genes are TRBV5-4 and TRBJ1-1; D is perhaps TRBD1 (6 bases). V dropped 5 bases and J dropped 6 bases, with 20 bases sitting between them. This CDR3 is 15 amino acids long. Germline assignment: CDR1 SGHNT and CDR2 YYREEE (reference sequence). CDR3 nucleotide sequence: TGTGCCAGCAGGCAAGCGGGGGGGGCGCGAGCTGAAGCTTTCTTT. The encoded protein is CASRQAGGARAEAFF. The full variable domain, rest sourced from reference TRBV5-4 and TRBJ1-1, is ETGVTQSPTHLIKTRGQQVTLRCSSQSGHNTVSWYQQALGQGPQFIFQYYREEENGRGNFPPRFSGLQFPNYSSELNVNALELDDSALYLCASRQAGGARAEAFFGQGTRLTVV.

The chain links TRBV10-3 to TRBJ1-6; 10 bases are a match to TRBD1. The CDR3 contains 14 residues. Losses at the gene ends were 6 bases for V and 8 bases for J; bases not matched to a gene: 4. Looked up from germline, CDR1 is ENHRY and CDR2 is SYGVKD. CDR3 loop: CAIRGGQGHSPLHF. CDR3 nucleotide sequence: TGTGCCATCAGGGGGGGACAGGGGCATTCACCCCTCCACTTT.

The chain has TRBV6-4 and TRBJ2-3; 8 bases line up with TRBD2. The V and J ends lost 4 bases and 1 base, in that order; junction bases with no gene match: 1. This CDR3 is built from 14 residues. Germline V gene data show CDR1 as MRHNA and CDR2 as SNTAGT. The DNA for the CDR3 is TGTGCCAGCAGTGGTAGCGGGGGCACAGATACGCAGTATTTT. This codes for CASSGSGGTDTQYF.

This clone has only a few counts. J is TRBJ2-2 and V is TRBV2; D not certain. The germline V gene encodes CDR1 SNHLY and CDR2 FYNNEI. V gave up 7 bases and J gave up 6 bases, with 9 bases separating them. There are 12 residues in the CDR3. The CDR3 is CASTTIPGELFF. CDR3 DNA: TGTGCCAGCACAACTATCCCCGGGGAGCTGTTTTTT.

Here the CDR3 DNA reads TGTGCCAGCAGCTCCACTAGCGGGAGTGTCTGCGAGCAGTACTTC. Translating gives CASSSTSGSVCEQYF. The chain is built from TRBV6-2 or TRBV6-3 and TRBJ2-7; 11 nucleotides agree with TRBD2. The J segment lost 6 bases and the V segment lost 6 bases, leaving 10 bases of the junction unmatched. Germline V CDR1 and CDR2: MNHEY, SVGEGT. CDR3 length: 15 residues.

The chain recombines TRBV5-6 with TRBJ2-5, with 14 nucleotides matching TRBD2. The CDR3 spans 15 residues. V lost 7 bases and J lost 3; bases outside the gene matches: 5. The V gene's germline CDR1 is SGHDT and CDR2 YYEEEE. The CDR3 DNA is TGTGCCAGCTGGGGGACTAGCGGGAGAGAAGAGACCCAGTACTTC. Translation: CASWGTSGREETQYF.

This clone was seen a few times. The rearrangement joins TRBV6-5 to TRBJ1-2, with TRBD1 matching over 7 bases. J gave up 1 base and V 6 bases, and 5 bases lay outside the gene matches. The CDR3 covers 14 residues. CDR1 is MNHEY and CDR2 is SVGAGI in the germline V gene. CDR3 loop: CASSRDRNNYGYTF. CDR3 coding DNA: TGTGCCAGCAGCCGGGACAGAAATAACTATGGCTACACCTTC.

The chain is built from TRBV5-1 and TRBJ2-1; 8 positions agree with TRBD2. CDR1 SGHRS and CDR2 YFSETQ come from the germline V gene. V dropped 3 bases and J dropped 9; count of bases not matched to a gene: 11. The CDR3 totals 15 residues. The CDR3 here is CASSYFGAGDSEQFF. The CDR3 DNA reads as TGCGCCAGCAGCTACTTTGGAGCGGGAGACAGTGAGCAGTTCTTC.

This chain links TRBV2 with TRBJ2-5, with D possibly matching TRBD2 (6 bases). The CDR3 totals 14 residues. Germline CDR1 reads SNHLY; CDR2 reads FYNNEI. The V end was cut by 6 bases, the J end by 2 bases, with 13 bases between. This chain's CDR3 is CASSGRQNQETQYF. The CDR3 region has the DNA TGTGCCAGCAGCGGGAGACAGAATCAAGAGACCCAGTACTTC.

V is TRBV11-3 and J is TRBJ2-3; possibly TRBD1 for D (5 bases). Per the germline V gene, CDR1 is SGHNT and CDR2 is YENEEA. Deletions cut 1 base from V and 0 bases from J, with 11 bases between. The CDR3 spans 16 residues. The CDR3: CASSLAGRGSTDTQYF. The DNA of the CDR3 is TGTGCCAGCAGCTTAGCAGGGCGTGGTAGCACAGATACGCAGTATTTT.

The V gene is TRBV10-3, the J gene TRBJ1-6; 11 nucleotides agree with TRBD1. The V segment lost 0 bases and the J segment 9 bases; nucleotides outside the gene matches: 4. CDR3 length: 16 amino acids. Germline V CDR1 and CDR2: ENHRY, SYGVKD. Written as DNA, the CDR3 is TGTGCCATCAGTGAGTCGCTGGGACAGGGGGGTTCACCCCTCCACTTT. As protein: CAISESLGQGGSPLHF.

In regard to this clone: Other DNA sequences in the sample encode the same CDR3. J is TRBJ1-5 and V is TRBV19; TRBD1 agrees at 9 bases. V lost 5 bases to trimming and J lost 2 bases; unmatched junction nucleotides: 4. This CDR3 has 15 residues. Germline lookup yields CDR1 LNHDA and CDR2 SQIVND (reference sequence). This chain's CDR3 is CASSDRGSGNQPQHF. CDR3 nucleotide sequence: TGTGCCAGTAGTGACAGGGGGTCCGGCAATCAGCCCCAGCATTTT.

This clone was seen a handful of times. The V gene is TRBV5-1, the J gene TRBJ1-3; possible D gene TRBD1, 5 bases. V dropped 2 bases and J dropped 3 bases, with 12 bases sitting between them. Looked up from germline, CDR1 is SGHRS and CDR2 is YFSETQ. The CDR3 spans 15 residues. The DNA for the CDR3 is TGCGCCAGCAGCTTAGAGGGGCTCAGTGGAAACACCATATATTTT. It translates to CASSLEGLSGNTIYF.

The chain links TRBV10-3 to TRBJ1-4; no firm D call. Germline V gene data show CDR1 as ENHRY and CDR2 as SYGVKD. CDR3 length: 12 amino acids. V was pared by 5 bases and J by 8 bases, with 9 bases between. For the CDR3, the DNA is TGTGCCATCAGTAACACGGGAGAAAAACTGTTTTTT. This sequence encodes CAISNTGEKLFF.

This chain connects TRBV18 to TRBJ2-5; TRBD1 is a possible D gene (5 bases). Deletions cut 3 bases from V and 5 bases from J, with 13 bases between. The CDR3 has 14 residues. Germline V CDR1 and CDR2: KGHSH, LQKENI. CDR3 protein: CASSPRQPRETQYF. CDR3 nucleotides: TGTGCCAGCTCACCGAGACAGCCGAGGGAGACCCAGTACTTC.

The J gene is TRBJ1-1, the V gene TRBV5-4; 10 nucleotides line up with TRBD1. The CDR3 is made up of 14 amino acids. Germline lookup yields CDR1 SGHNT and CDR2 YYREEE (reference sequence). The V gene end was trimmed by 2 bases and the J gene end by 9 bases; junction bases not matched to a gene: 7. The CDR3 nucleotides are TGTGCCAGCAGCTTAAGAGGACAGGGGGAGAAAGCTTTCTTT. The encoded protein is CASSLRGQGEKAFF.

This clone was picked up one time. The V gene is TRBV11-2, the J gene TRBJ2-4, with 8 bases that match TRBD1. The germline V gene has CDR1 SGHAT and CDR2 FQNNGV. The CDR3 runs 16 residues. The junction had 15 bases not matched to a gene; V was cut back by 6 bases and J by 8 bases. CDR3 loop: CASSFGQGNVEYIQYF. The CDR3 DNA is TGTGCCAGCAGTTTCGGACAGGGAAATGTGGAATACATTCAGTACTTC. Complete variable domain (other parts from reference TRBV11-2 and TRBJ2-4): EAGVAQSPRYKIIEKRQSVAFWCNPISGHATLYWYQQILGQGPKLLIQFQNNGVVDDSQLPKDRFSAERLKGVDSTLKIQPAKLEDSAVYLCASSFGQGNVEYIQYFGAGTRLSVL.

This clone turned up a few times. The rearrangement links TRBV9 to TRBJ1-1, with no clear D. The V and J ends lost 4 bases and 3 bases respectively, with 7 bases between them. Germline V gives CDR1 SGDLS, CDR2 YYNGEE. The CDR3 runs to 12 residues. The CDR3 spells CASSYGDTEAFF. In DNA, the CDR3 is TGTGCCAGCAGCTACGGAGACACTGAAGCTTTCTTT.

The J gene is TRBJ2-7, the V gene TRBV27; D uncertain. In germline, CDR1 is MNHEY, CDR2 SMNVEV (reference sequence). V was pared by 6 bases and J by 1 base, with 19 bases between. This CDR3 comprises 16 residues. CDR3 amino acids: CASRTGYHYNSYEQYF. The CDR3, as DNA: TGTGCCAGCAGGACCGGATACCATTATAATTCCTACGAGCAGTACTTC.

This clone showed up just a few times. The chain links TRBV5-4 to TRBJ1-2; a possible D gene is TRBD1 (5 bases). The germline gives CDR1 SGHNT, CDR2 YYREEE (reference sequence). The V end lost 3 bases, the J end lost 4 bases, and 13 bases lay between the germline ends. The CDR3 is 14 residues long. In nucleotides, the CDR3 is TGTGCCAGCAGCTCAACAGGCCGGAGCTATGGCTACACCTTC. Translated: CASSSTGRSYGYTF.

The genes are TRBV7-9 and TRBJ1-1; no clear D. CDR1 SEHNR and CDR2 FQNEAQ come from the germline V gene (reference sequence). Deletions cut 3 bases from V and 10 bases from J, with 15 bases between. The length of the CDR3 is 13 residues. DNA for the CDR3: TGTGCCAGCAGCTTCACTCAGGAGCTAGGAGCTTTCTTT. It is translated as CASSFTQELGAFF.

The V call is TRBV5-4, the J call TRBJ1-2, with 10 bases matching TRBD1. The CDR3 loop spans 15 amino acids. Germline CDR1 is SGHNT and CDR2 is YYREEE (reference sequence). Unmatched junction bases numbered 1, after V lost 2 bases and J lost 0 bases. The CDR3 region is CASSFGQGANYGYTF. CDR3 bases: TGTGCCAGCAGCTTCGGACAGGGGGCTAACTATGGCTACACCTTC.

The chain has TRBV7-7 and TRBJ2-3; a weak D match, TRBD2 (5 bases). Germline-derived CDR1 and CDR2 are SSHAT and FNYEAQ (reference sequence). V dropped 5 bases and J dropped 2 bases, with 17 bases sitting between them. This CDR3 region has 16 residues. DNA of the CDR3: TGTGCCAGCAGCCCAGGCCGGACTGTCGCCACAGATACGCAGTATTTT. It codes for CASSPGRTVATDTQYF.

V gene TRBV5-1 combines with J gene TRBJ1-4; D not certain. CDR1 and CDR2 (germline): SGHRS, YFSETQ. V lost 0 bases to trimming and J lost 0 bases, with 24 bases between them. This CDR3 is 21 amino acids long. CDR3 in amino acids: CASSLVSFRPGTYATNEKLFF. CDR3 DNA sequence: TGCGCCAGCAGCTTGGTTTCTTTTCGTCCAGGAACTTATGCAACTAATGAAAAACTGTTTTTT.

A few counts support this clone. The rearrangement links TRBV5-3 to TRBJ1-5, with D uncertain. TRBV5-3 has ORF status, its function being uncertain. V was pared by 1 base and J by 5 bases, with 4 bases between. The CDR3 is made up of 12 amino acids. The chain's CDR3 is CARSLRDQPQHF. CDR3 bases: TGTGCCAGAAGCTTGAGGGATCAGCCCCAGCATTTT.

The rearrangement links TRBV18 to TRBJ2-6, with TRBD1 matching over 9 bases. Per germline, CDR1 KGHSH and CDR2 LQKENI. V shed 3 bases and J 0 bases; nucleotides not matched to a gene: 6. The CDR3 loop spans 18 amino acids. CDR3 bases: TGTGCCAGCTCACCCCAGACAGGGGGAAACTCTGGGGCCAACGTCCTGACTTTC. Translating it yields CASSPQTGGNSGANVLTF.

The chain employs TRBV29-1 and TRBJ1-2; TRBD1 is a possible D gene (6 bases). Germline V gene sequence: CDR1 SQVTM, CDR2 ANQGSEA. V shed 5 bases and J shed 4 bases, with 8 bases lying between them. The CDR3 extends over 11 amino acids. The CDR3 bases are TGCAGCGTTCCGGGGGCCTATGGCTACACCTTC. Its translation: CSVPGAYGYTF.

The chain uses TRBV30 and TRBJ1-1; D remains ambiguous. CDR1 is GTSNPN, CDR2 SVGIG, per germline (reference sequence). The V end was cut by 4 bases, the J end by 0 bases, with 9 bases between. The length of the CDR3 is 13 residues. CDR3 region: CAWKAYLNTEAFF. CDR3 DNA sequence: TGTGCCTGGAAGGCCTACCTGAACACTGAAGCTTTCTTT.